This is a list of T cell receptor beta chains from one sample in a study of breast tumors, draining lymph nodes, adjacent tissues. TCRdb recomputed calls from the multiplex PCR reads with MiXCR, one row per CDR3 protein. Seen here are about 130,000 distinct CDR3 sequences, roughly 21% observed once, and the top ten hold roughly 3.5%. Sequenced sample: axillary lymph node tissue. The receptors stem from a female donor with breast cancer. Some clones in this sample may be carry-over from other donors' samples. Both conserved end residues are part of each CDR3. A D gene is named only where the DNA matches it firmly. Clone size is shown for a subset of rows, as once, few, many or a class of expanded clone.

>TRBV6-6|many|TRBD1|TRBJ2-7
CASRRTGGVEQYF
TGTGCCAGCCGCCGGACAGGGGGAGTCGAGCAGTACTTC
>TRBV6-4|-|TRBD2|TRBJ2-1
CASSDPGGGPNSYNEQFF
TGTGCCAGCAGTGACCCCGGGGGGGGACCAAACTCCTACAATGAGCAGTTCTTC
>TRBV28|-|-|TRBJ2-5
CASSLLPGFLTQYF
TGTGCCAGCAGTTTATTGCCAGGGTTTTTGACCCAGTACTTC
>TRBV27|-|TRBD2|TRBJ2-5
CASSPGGLEETQYF
TGTGCCAGCAGTCCGGGGGGGCTGGAAGAGACCCAGTACTTC
>TRBV15|few|-|TRBJ2-1
CATSRAKTTHNEQFF
TGTGCCACCAGCAGAGCCAAGACCACTCACAATGAGCAGTTCTTC
>TRBV5-8|many|-|TRBJ1-2
CASSEQDYGYTF
TGTGCCAGCAGCGAGCAGGATTATGGCTACACCTTC
>TRBV6-1|-|TRBD2|TRBJ2-5
CASRDSGRAGETQYF
TGTGCCAGCAGGGATAGCGGGAGGGCCGGAGAGACCCAGTACTTC
>TRBV11-2|many|TRBD2|TRBJ2-1
CASSLESGGGSYNEQFF
TGTGCCAGCAGCTTAGAAAGTGGCGGGGGCTCCTACAATGAGCAGTTCTTC
>TRBV20-1|many|TRBD2|TRBJ2-7
CSATGGRSYEQYF
TGCAGTGCTACGGGGGGGCGCTCCTACGAGCAGTACTTC
>TRBV18|-|TRBD2|TRBJ2-5
CASSPTSGGTETQYF
TGTGCCAGCTCGCCTACTAGCGGGGGTACGGAGACCCAGTACTTC
>TRBV14|many|-|TRBJ2-3
CASSQGQRTQYF
TGTGCCAGCAGCCAGGGGCAGAGGACGCAGTATTTT
>TRBV12-3/TRBV12-4|many|-|TRBJ2-7
CAPSGQIVCVTYEQYF
TGTGCCCCCTCGGGACAAATCGTCTGCGTCACCTACGAGCAGTACTTC
>TRBV24-1|many|TRBD1|TRBJ2-2
CATSDPTQGAGGELFF
TGTGCCACCAGTGATCCCACACAGGGGGCGGGCGGGGAGCTGTTTTTT
>TRBV19|many|TRBD2|TRBJ2-3
CASSIGRATDTQYF
TGTGCCAGTAGTATCGGGAGGGCCACAGATACGCAGTATTTT
>TRBV14|many|TRBD2|TRBJ2-1
CASSLSGSREQFF
TGTGCCAGCAGCCTTAGCGGGAGTCGGGAGCAGTTCTTC
>TRBV2|many|-|TRBJ2-3
CASSEIRDTQYF
TGTGCCAGCAGTGAAATCCGGGATACGCAGTATTTT
>TRBV5-1|many|TRBD1|TRBJ2-1
CASRPTGSSYNEQFF
TGCGCCAGCAGGCCGACAGGGAGCTCCTACAATGAGCAGTTCTTC
>TRBV7-8|many|-|TRBJ1-5
CASSSDRISQPQHF
TGTGCCAGCAGCTCAGACAGGATAAGTCAGCCCCAGCATTTT
>TRBV28|many|-|TRBJ2-7
CASSLAGAPYEQYF
TGTGCCAGCAGTTTAGCAGGGGCGCCCTACGAGCAGTACTTC
>TRBV4-1|many|-|TRBJ2-5
CASGKPSTGGRMAQYF
TGCGCCAGCGGGAAGCCATCCACGGGCGGAAGGATGGCCCAGTACTTC
>TRBV6-5|many|-|TRBJ2-5
CASSYWGAQQETQYF
TGTGCCAGCAGTTACTGGGGGGCTCAGCAAGAGACCCAGTACTTC
>TRBV20-1|many|-|TRBJ1-2
CSARAIVYYGYTF
TGCAGTGCTAGAGCTATCGTATACTATGGCTACACCTTC
>TRBV3-1|-|TRBD1|TRBJ1-3
CASSQDKGTVDSGNTIYF
TGTGCCAGCAGCCAAGATAAGGGGACAGTCGACTCTGGAAACACCATATATTTT
>TRBV6-5|many|TRBD2|TRBJ2-7
CASSSTGTSSSAPYEQYF
TGTGCCAGCAGTTCGACCGGGACTAGCTCTTCAGCCCCCTACGAGCAGTACTTC
>TRBV6-6|many|-|TRBJ2-3
CATIRGPDTQYF
TGTGCCACTATCCGGGGACCAGATACGCAGTATTTT
>TRBV29-1|many|TRBD2|TRBJ2-1
CSVSEGLALPEQFF
TGCAGCGTTAGTGAGGGACTAGCTTTGCCCGAGCAGTTCTTC
>TRBV28|few|TRBD2|TRBJ2-7
CASSQTTGGYEQYF
TGTGCCAGCAGTCAGACGACGGGGGGATACGAGCAGTACTTC
>TRBV10-3|-|-|TRBJ1-3
CAIRAGTVSGNTIYF
TGTGCCATCAGGGCGGGGACTGTCTCTGGAAACACCATATATTTT
>TRBV25-1|-|TRBD1|TRBJ1-2
CASSERLGIRTGIYSYTF
TGCGCCAGCAGTGAACGGCTTGGAATAAGGACAGGAATCTATAGCTACACCTTC
>TRBV7-8|-|-|TRBJ1-1
CASSRGDFAFF
TGTGCCAGCAGCCGTGGCGACTTTGCTTTCTTT
>TRBV29-1|many|TRBD2|TRBJ2-5
CSAKGLAGAMQETQYF
TGCAGCGCCAAAGGACTAGCGGGAGCAATGCAAGAGACCCAGTACTTC
>TRBV29-1|many|TRBD1|TRBJ2-7
CSAQGANEQYF
TGCAGCGCACAGGGGGCCAACGAGCAGTACTTC
>TRBV5-6|many|TRBD2|TRBJ2-3
CASSLSPGLETDTQYF
TGTGCCAGCAGCTTGTCCCCGGGACTAGAGACAGATACGCAGTATTTT
>TRBV19|many|TRBD1|TRBJ1-5
CASMDRPTGNQPQHF
TGTGCCAGTATGGACAGGCCAACGGGCAATCAGCCCCAGCATTTT
>TRBV19|-|TRBD1|TRBJ2-5
CASRRLDRGNQETQYF
TGTGCCAGTAGGCGCCTGGACAGGGGGAACCAAGAGACCCAGTACTTC
>TRBV28|few|TRBD2|TRBJ2-1
CASSFAGVYNEQFF
TGTGCCAGCAGTTTCGCGGGAGTTTACAATGAGCAGTTCTTC
>TRBV14|many|-|TRBJ2-7
CASSQVETTYEQYF
TGTGCCAGCAGCCAAGTCGAGACAACCTACGAGCAGTACTTC
>TRBV28|few|-|TRBJ1-5
CASSLSGFQPQHF
TGTGCCAGCAGTTTATCAGGGTTTCAGCCCCAGCATTTT
>TRBV2|-|TRBD2|TRBJ2-5
CDSGGGPEETQYF
TGTGACAGCGGGGGGGGACCCGAAGAGACCCAGTACTTC
>TRBV11-2|many|-|TRBJ2-4
CASSQQLAKNIQYF
TGTGCCAGCAGCCAACAACTAGCCAAAAACATTCAGTACTTC
>TRBV20-1|many|-|TRBJ2-5
CSARDLDREGAETQYF
TGCAGTGCTAGAGATCTGGACAGGGAGGGCGCAGAGACCCAGTACTTC
>TRBV5-1|many|TRBD1|TRBJ2-2
CAGSRTGDTGELFF
TGCGCCGGTTCCAGGACAGGGGACACCGGGGAGCTGTTTTTT
>TRBV13|many|-|TRBJ1-2
CASSLGVTGGNYGYTF
TGTGCCAGCAGCTTAGGGGTAACAGGAGGGAACTATGGCTACACCTTC
>TRBV6-5|many|TRBD1|TRBJ2-2
CASSYIGTVKTGELFF
TGTGCCAGCAGTTACATAGGGACAGTCAAGACCGGGGAGCTGTTTTTT
>TRBV5-1|many|-|TRBJ2-7
CASSWGSGSYEQYF
TGCGCCAGCAGCTGGGGCAGCGGATCCTACGAGCAGTACTTC
>TRBV20-1|many|TRBD1|TRBJ2-2
CSASDRGRGAGELFF
TGCAGTGCCTCTGACAGGGGAAGGGGGGCCGGGGAGCTGTTTTTT
>TRBV11-2|many|-|TRBJ2-5
CASSWTEMQETQYF
TGTGCCAGCAGCTGGACAGAGATGCAAGAGACCCAGTACTTC
>TRBV20-1|many|-|TRBJ2-7
CSARDTRNPYEQYF
TGCAGTGCTAGAGATACGAGGAATCCCTACGAGCAGTACTTC
>TRBV6-2/TRBV6-3|many|TRBD2|TRBJ2-7
CASSTGTSEFYEQYF
TGTGCCAGCAGTACCGGGACTAGCGAGTTCTACGAGCAGTACTTC
>TRBV5-6|many|-|TRBJ2-5
CASSFLGGGGKATQYF
TGTGCCAGCAGCTTCCTGGGGGGAGGGGGAAAGGCGACCCAGTACTTC
>TRBV6-1|many|-|TRBJ1-3
CASSDRVTFRSSGNTIYF
TGTGCCAGCAGTGACAGGGTAACCTTCCGTAGCTCTGGAAACACCATATATTTT
>TRBV29-1|many|TRBD2|TRBJ2-1
CSVLASGRWYEQFF
TGCAGCGTTTTGGCTAGCGGGAGGTGGTATGAGCAGTTCTTC
>TRBV28|few|-|TRBJ1-3
CASSLGQGGNTIYF
TGTGCCAGCAGTTTGGGTCAGGGGGGAAACACCATATATTTT
>TRBV20-1|many|-|TRBJ1-4
CSAITPPVKGNEKLFF
TGCAGTGCTATTACCCCCCCTGTAAAGGGTAATGAAAAACTGTTTTTT